This TCR beta chain emerged from a study of T cell repertoires in cytomegalovirus infection. CDR1 and CDR2 from the germline V gene are SGHTA and FQGNSA. The junction had 4 bases not matched to a gene; V was cut back by 1 base and J by 3 bases. There are 15 residues in the CDR3. This clonotype was seen a few times. Its antigen is as yet unknown. TCRdb processed the reads anew with MiXCR; each CDR3 protein has one entry. The data contain 640,000 or so distinct CDR3 sequences, roughly a third of them singletons. The TCR comes from a human donor in good health (CMV status not recorded). Some clones in this sample may be carry-over from other donors' samples. This specimen was cultured PBMCs, taken from culture after CMV antigen stimulation. The gene calls are TRBV7-2 and TRBJ2-7, with 9 nucleotides matching TRBD2. This chain's CDR3 is CASSLGGGAYYEQYF. The CDR3 nucleotides read TGTGCCAGCAGCTTAGGCGGGGGGGCCTACTACGAGCAGTACTTC.